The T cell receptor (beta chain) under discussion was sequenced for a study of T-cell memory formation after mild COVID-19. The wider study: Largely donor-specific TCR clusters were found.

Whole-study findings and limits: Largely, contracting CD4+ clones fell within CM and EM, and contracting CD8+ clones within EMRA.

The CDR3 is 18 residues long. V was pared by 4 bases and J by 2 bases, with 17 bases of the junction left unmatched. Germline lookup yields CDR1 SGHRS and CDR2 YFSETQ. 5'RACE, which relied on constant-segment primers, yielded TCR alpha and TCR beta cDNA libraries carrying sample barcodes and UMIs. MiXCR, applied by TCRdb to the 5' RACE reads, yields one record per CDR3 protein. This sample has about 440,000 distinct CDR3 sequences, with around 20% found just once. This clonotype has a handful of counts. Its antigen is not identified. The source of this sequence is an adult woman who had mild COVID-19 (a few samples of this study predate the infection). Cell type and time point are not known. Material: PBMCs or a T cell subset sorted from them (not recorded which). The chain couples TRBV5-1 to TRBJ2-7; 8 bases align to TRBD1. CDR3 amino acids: CASSPMDPRRQGTYEQYF. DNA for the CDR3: TGCGCCAGCAGCCCGATGGATCCGCGTAGACAGGGGACCTACGAGCAGTACTTC.